This T cell receptor (beta chain) originates from a study of cytomegalovirus exposure and HLA in healthy donors. Whole-study context: There were 90 million to 140 million unique TCR beta sequences, drawn from 180 million or so T cells, in an earlier analysis.

The CDR3 covers 13 residues. Germline V gene lookup returns CDR1 LNHDA and CDR2 SQIVND (reference sequence). The germline V and J ends were trimmed by 4 bases and 9 bases, with 13 bases remaining between them. About this clone: As yet, its antigen is unknown.

The PCR used 60 Vbeta and 13 Jbeta primers. Under the authors' procedure: The count from a later analysis was about 80 million unique TCR beta chains, some 10 million of them shared. The data were produced by immunoSEQ multiplex PCR, yet TCRdb's version contains in-frame clones alone and is incomplete. D and trimming were read from the DNA, whereas the V and J calls and clone size are those reported in that table. The sample gives approximately 150,000 clones, around 80% of which show up once; 2.5% to 3% is in the top ten. Findings and caveats of the study: Certain sequence variants were highly shared and formed a cluster, and this cluster was likely a sequencing artifact. The study found most TCR sequences rare, yet found some public TCRs in many donors.

The TCR comes from a female donor in good health and CMV-seronegative. The sample consisted of PBMCs. The V and J genes are TRBV19 and TRBJ2-1; D may be TRBD2 (6 bases). CDR3 region: CASSTPGGVEQFF. DNA for the CDR3: TGTGCCAGTAGTACCCCCGGGGGAGTTGAGCAGTTCTTC.